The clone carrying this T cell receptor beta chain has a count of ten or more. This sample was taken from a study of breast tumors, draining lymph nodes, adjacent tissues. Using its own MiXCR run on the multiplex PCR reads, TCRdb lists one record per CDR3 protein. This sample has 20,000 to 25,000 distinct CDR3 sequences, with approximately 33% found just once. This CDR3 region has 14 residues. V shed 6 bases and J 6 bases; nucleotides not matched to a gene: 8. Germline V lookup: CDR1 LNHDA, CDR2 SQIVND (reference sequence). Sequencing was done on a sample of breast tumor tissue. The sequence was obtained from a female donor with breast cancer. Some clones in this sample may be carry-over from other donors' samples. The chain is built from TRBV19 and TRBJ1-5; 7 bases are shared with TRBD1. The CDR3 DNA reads TGTGCCAGTAGAAACACAGGGGAGGGTCAGCCCCAGCATTTT. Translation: CASRNTGEGQPQHF.